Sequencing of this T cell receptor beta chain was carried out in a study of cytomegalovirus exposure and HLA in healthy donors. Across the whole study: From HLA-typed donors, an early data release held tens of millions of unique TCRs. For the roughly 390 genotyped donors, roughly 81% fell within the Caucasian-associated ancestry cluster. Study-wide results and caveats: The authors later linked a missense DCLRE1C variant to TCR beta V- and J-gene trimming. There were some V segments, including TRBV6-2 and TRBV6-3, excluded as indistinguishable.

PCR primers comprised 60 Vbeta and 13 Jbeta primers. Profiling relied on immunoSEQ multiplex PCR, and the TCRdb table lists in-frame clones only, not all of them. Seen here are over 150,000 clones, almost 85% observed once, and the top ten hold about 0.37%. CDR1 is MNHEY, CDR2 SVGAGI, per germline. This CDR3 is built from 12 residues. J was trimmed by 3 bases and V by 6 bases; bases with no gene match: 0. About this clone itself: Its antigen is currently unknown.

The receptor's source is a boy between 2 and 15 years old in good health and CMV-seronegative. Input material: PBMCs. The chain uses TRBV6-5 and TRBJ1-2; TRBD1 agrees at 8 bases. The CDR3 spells CASRTGDYGYTF. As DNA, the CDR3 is TGTGCCAGCAGGACAGGGGACTATGGCTACACCTTC.